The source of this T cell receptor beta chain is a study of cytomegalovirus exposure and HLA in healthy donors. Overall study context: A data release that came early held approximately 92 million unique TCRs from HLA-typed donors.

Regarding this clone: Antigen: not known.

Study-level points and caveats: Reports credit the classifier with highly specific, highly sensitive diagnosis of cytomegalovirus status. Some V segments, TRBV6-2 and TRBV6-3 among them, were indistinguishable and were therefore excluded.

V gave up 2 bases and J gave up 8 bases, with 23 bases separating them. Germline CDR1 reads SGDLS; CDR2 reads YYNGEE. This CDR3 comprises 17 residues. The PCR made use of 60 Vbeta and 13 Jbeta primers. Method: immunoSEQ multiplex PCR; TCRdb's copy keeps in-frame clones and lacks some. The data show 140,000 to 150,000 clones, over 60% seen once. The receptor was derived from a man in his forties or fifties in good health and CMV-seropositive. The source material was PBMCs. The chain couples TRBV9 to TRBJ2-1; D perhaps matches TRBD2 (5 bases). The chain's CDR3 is CASSVYAGNYKSDEQFF. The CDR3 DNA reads TGTGCCAGCAGCGTCTACGCCGGGAACTACAAGTCAGATGAGCAGTTCTTC.